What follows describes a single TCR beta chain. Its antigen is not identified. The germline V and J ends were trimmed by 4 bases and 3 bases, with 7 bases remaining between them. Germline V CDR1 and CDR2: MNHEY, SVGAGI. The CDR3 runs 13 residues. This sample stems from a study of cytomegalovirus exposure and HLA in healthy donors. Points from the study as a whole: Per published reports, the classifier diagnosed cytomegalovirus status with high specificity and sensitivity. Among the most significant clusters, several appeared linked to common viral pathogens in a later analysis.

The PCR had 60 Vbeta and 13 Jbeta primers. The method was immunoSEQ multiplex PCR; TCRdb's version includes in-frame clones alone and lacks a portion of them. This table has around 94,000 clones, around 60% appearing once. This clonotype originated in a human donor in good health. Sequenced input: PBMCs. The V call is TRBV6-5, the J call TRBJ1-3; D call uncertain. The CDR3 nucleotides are TGTGCCAGCAGTTTCCTCAGTGGAAACACCATATATTTT. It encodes CASSFLSGNTIYF.